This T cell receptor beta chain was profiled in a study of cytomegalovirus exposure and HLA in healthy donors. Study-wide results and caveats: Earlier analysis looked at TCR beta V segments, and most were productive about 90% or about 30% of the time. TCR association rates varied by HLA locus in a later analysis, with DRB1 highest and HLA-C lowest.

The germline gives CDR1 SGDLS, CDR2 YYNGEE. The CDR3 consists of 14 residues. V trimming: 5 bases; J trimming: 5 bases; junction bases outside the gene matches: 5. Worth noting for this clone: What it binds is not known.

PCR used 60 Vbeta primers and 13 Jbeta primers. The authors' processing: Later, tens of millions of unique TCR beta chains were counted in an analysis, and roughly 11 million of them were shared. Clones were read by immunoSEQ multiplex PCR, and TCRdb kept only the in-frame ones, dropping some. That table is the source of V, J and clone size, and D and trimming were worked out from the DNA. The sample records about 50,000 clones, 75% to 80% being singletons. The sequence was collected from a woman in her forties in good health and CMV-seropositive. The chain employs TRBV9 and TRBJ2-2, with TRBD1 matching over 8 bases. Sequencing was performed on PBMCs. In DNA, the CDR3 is TGTGCCAGCAGTGGGACAGGAGGAACCGGGGAGCTGTTTTTT. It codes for CASSGTGGTGELFF. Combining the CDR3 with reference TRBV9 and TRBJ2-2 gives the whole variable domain DSGVTQTPKHLITATGQRVTLRCSPRSGDLSVYWYQQSLDQGLQFLIQYYNGEERAKGNILERFSAQQFPDLHSELNLSSLELGDSALYFCASSGTGGTGELFFGEGSRLTVL.